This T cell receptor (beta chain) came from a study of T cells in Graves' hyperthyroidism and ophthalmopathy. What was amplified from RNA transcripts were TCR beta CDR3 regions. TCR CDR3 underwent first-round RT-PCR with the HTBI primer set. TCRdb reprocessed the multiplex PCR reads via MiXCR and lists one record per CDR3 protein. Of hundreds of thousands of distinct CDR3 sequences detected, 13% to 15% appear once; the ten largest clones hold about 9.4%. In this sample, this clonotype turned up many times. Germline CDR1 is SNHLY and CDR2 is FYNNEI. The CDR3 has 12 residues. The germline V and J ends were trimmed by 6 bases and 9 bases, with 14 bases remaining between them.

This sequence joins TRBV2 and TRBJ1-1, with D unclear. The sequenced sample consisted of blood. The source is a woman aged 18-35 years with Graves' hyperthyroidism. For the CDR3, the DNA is TGTGCCAGCAGGGTTAATACTTTCCAAGCTTTCTTT. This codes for CASRVNTFQAFF.